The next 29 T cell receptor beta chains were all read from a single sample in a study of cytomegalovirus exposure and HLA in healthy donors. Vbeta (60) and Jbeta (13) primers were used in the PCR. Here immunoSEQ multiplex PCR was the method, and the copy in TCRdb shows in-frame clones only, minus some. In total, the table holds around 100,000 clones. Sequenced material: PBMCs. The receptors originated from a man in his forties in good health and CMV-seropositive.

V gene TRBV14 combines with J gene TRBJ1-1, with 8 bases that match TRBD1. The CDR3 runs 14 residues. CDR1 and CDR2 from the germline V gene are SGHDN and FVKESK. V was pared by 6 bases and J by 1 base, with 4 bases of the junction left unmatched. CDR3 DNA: TGTGCCAGCAGGGAAACAGGGGGGAACACTGAAGCTTTCTTT. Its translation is CASRETGGNTEAFF.

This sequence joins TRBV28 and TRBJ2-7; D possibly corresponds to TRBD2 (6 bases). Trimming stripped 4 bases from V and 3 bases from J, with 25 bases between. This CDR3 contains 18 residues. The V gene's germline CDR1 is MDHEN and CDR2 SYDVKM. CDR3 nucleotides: TGTGCCAGCAGTTCACTGGGACTGACAAACCTAAACTTCTACGAGCAGTACTTC. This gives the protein CASSSLGLTNLNFYEQYF.

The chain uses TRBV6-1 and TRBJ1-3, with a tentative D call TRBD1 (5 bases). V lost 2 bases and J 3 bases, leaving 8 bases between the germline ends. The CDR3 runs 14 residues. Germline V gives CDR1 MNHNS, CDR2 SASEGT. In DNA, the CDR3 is TGTGCCAGCAGTGAATGGGGGGTTGGAAACACCATATATTTT. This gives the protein CASSEWGVGNTIYF.

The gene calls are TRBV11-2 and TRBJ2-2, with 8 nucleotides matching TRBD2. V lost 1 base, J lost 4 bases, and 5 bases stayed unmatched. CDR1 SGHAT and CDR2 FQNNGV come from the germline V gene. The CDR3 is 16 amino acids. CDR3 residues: CASSLVAGLITGELFF. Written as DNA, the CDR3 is TGTGCCAGCAGCTTAGTAGCGGGGTTAATCACCGGGGAGCTGTTTTTT.

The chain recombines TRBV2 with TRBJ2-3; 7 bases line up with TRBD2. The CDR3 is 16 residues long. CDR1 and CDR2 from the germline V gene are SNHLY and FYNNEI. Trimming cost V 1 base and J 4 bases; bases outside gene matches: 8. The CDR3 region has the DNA TGTGCCAGCAGTGAAGAGGTTGCGGGAGTTTCAGATACGCAGTATTTT. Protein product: CASSEEVAGVSDTQYF.

CDR3 bases: TGCAGCGTTGACCTGACAGGGACCGGCTACGAGCAGTACTTC. Protein product: CSVDLTGTGYEQYF. The V gene is TRBV29-1, the J gene TRBJ2-7; 7 bases agree with TRBD1. Looked up from germline, CDR1 is SQVTM and CDR2 is ANQGSEA. The CDR3 sequence is 14 residues long. The V gene end was trimmed by 3 bases and the J gene end by 3 bases; junction bases not matched to a gene: 8.

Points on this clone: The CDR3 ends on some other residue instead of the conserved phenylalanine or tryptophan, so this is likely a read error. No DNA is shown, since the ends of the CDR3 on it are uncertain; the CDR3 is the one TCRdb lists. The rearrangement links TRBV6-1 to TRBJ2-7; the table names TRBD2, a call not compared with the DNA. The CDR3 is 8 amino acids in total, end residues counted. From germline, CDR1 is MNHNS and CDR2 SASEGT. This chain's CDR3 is CASGGNGP.

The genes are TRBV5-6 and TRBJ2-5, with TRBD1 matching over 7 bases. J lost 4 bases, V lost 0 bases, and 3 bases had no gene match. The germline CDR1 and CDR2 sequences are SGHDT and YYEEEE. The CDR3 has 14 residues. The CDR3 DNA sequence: TGTGCCAGCAGCTTGGCGACAGGGAGAGAGACCCAGTACTTC. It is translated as CASSLATGRETQYF.

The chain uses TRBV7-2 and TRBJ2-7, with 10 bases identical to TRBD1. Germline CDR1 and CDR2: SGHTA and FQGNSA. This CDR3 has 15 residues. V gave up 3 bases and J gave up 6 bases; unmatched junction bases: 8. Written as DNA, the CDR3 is TGTGCCAGCAGCTTCCAGACAGGGGGCTTCGGCGAGCAGTACTTC. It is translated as CASSFQTGGFGEQYF.

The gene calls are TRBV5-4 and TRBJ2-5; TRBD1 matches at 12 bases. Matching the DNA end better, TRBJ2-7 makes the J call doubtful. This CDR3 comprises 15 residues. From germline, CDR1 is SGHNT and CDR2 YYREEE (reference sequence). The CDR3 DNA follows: TGTGCCAGCAGCTCCGGGACAGGGGGCGGGTACGAGCAGTACTTC. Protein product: CASSSGTGGGYEQYF.

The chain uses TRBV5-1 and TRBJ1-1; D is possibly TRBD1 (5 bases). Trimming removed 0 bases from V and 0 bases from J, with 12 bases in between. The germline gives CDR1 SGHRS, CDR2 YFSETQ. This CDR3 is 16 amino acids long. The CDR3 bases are TGCGCCAGCAGCTTGGACGCAGGGATAATGAACACTGAAGCTTTCTTT. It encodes CASSLDAGIMNTEAFF.

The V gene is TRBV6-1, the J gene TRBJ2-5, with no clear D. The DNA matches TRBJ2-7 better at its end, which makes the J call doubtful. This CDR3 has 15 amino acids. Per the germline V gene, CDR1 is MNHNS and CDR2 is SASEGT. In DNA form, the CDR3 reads TGTGCCAGCAGTGAAGTAAACTCGATCACCTACGAGCAGTACTTC. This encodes CASSEVNSITYEQYF.

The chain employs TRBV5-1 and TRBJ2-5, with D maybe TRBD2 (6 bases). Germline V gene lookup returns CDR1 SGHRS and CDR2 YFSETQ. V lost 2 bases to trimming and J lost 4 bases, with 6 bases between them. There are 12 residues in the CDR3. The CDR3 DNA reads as TGCGCCAGCAGCTTTAGCGGAGAGACCCAGTACTTC. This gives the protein CASSFSGETQYF.

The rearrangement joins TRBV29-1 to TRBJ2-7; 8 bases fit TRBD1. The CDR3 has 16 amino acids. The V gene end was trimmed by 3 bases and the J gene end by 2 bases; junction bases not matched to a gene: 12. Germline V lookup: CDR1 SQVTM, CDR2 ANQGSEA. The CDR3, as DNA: TGCAGCGTTGAGGGCGCCGACAGGGGAGTAACCTACGAGCAGTACTTC. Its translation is CSVEGADRGVTYEQYF.

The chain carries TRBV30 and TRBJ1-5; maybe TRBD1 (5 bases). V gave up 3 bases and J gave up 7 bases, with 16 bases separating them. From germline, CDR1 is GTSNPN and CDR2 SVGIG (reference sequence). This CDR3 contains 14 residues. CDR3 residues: CAWSPGGGGQPQHF. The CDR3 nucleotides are TGTGCCTGGAGCCCGGGGGGGGGAGGGCAGCCCCAGCATTTT.

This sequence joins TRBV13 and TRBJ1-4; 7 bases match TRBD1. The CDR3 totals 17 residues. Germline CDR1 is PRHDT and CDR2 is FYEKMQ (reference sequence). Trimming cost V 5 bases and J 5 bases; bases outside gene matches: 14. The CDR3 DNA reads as TGTGCCAGCAGCCCCCGACAGGGTAAAATGGTAAATGAAAAACTGTTTTTT. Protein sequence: CASSPRQGKMVNEKLFF.

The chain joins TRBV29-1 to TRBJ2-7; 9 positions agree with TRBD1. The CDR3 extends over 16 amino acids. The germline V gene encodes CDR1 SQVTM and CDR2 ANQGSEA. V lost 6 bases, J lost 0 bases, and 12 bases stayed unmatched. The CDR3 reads CSVHTGTGLYSYEQYF. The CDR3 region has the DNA TGCAGCGTACACACCGGGACAGGGTTATACTCCTACGAGCAGTACTTC.

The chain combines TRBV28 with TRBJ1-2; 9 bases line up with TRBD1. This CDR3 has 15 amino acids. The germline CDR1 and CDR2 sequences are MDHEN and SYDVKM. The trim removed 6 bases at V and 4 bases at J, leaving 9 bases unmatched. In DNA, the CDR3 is TGTGCCAGCAGAAACCCGCTGGACAGGGGCTATGGCTACACCTTC. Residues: CASRNPLDRGYGYTF.

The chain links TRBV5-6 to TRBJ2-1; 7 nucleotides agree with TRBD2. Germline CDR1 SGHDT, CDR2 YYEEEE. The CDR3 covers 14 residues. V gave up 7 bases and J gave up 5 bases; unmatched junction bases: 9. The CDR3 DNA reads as TGTGCCAGCTTTTCGTGGGGGGGAAACAATGAGCAGTTCTTC. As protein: CASFSWGGNNEQFF.

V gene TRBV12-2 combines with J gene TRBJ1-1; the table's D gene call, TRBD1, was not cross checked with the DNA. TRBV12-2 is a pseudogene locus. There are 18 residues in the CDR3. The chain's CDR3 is CASRLAGTGTLMNTEAFF. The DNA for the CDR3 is TGTGCAAGTCGCTTGGCCGGGACAGGGACACTTATGAACACTGAAGCTTTCTTT.

The CDR3 DNA is TGTGCCAGCAGCTCGGGACTAGCGGGAGTCGGGGAGCTGTTTTTT. Protein: CASSSGLAGVGELFF. This chain joins TRBV7-3 and TRBJ2-2; TRBD2 matches at 14 bases. The V and J ends lost 4 bases and 7 bases, in that order; junction bases with no gene match: 2. The CDR3 has 15 amino acids. Germline V gene data show CDR1 as SGHTA and CDR2 as FQGTGA.

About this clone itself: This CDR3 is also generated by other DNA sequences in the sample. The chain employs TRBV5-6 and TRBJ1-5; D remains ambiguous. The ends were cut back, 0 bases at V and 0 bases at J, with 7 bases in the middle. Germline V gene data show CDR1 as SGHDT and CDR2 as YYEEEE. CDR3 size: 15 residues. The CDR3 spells CASSLAGGSNQPQHF. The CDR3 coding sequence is TGTGCCAGCAGCTTGGCCGGCGGTAGCAATCAGCCCCAGCATTTT.

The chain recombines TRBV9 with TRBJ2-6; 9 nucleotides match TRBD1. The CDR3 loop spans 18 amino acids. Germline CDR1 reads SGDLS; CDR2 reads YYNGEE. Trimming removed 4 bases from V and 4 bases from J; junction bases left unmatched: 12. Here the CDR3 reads CASSPRQGVSTGANVLTF. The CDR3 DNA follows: TGTGCCAGCAGCCCCCGACAGGGGGTTAGTACGGGGGCCAACGTCCTGACTTTC. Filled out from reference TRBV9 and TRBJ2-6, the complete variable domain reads DSGVTQTPKHLITATGQRVTLRCSPRSGDLSVYWYQQSLDQGLQFLIQYYNGEERAKGNILERFSAQQFPDLHSELNLSSLELGDSALYFCASSPRQGVSTGANVLTFGAGSRLTVL.

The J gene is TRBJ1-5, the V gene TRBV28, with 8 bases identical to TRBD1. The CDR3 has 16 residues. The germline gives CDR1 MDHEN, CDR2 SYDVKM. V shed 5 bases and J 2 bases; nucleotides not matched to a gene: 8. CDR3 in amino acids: CASSGTGGQGNQPQHF. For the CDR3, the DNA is TGTGCCAGCAGTGGCACAGGGGGGCAGGGCAATCAGCCCCAGCATTTT.

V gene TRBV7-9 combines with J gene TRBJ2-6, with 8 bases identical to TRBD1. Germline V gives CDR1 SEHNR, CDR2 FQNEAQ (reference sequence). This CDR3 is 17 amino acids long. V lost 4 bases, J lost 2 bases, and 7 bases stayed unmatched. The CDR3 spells CASSSRTGLAGANVLTF. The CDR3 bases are TGTGCCAGCAGCTCCAGGACAGGGCTTGCTGGGGCCAACGTCCTGACTTTC.

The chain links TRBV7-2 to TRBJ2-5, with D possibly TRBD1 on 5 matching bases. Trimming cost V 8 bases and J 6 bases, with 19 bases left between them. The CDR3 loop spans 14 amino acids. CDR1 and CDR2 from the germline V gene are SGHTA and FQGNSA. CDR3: CASGQSLGDKTQYF. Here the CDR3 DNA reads TGTGCCAGCGGGCAGAGTCTAGGGGATAAGACCCAGTACTTC.

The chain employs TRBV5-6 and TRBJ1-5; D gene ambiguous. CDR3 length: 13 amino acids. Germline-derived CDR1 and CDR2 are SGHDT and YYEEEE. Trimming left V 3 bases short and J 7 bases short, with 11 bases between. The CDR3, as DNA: TGTGCCAGCAGCTCCGCGCGAGGACAGCCCCAGCATTTT. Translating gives CASSSARGQPQHF.

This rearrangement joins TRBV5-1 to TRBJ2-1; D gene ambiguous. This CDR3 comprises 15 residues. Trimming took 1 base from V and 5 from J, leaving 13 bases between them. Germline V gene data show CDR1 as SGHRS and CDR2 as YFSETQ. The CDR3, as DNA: TGCGCCAGCAGCTTGATGGGCCACGAGAACAATGAGCAGTTCTTC. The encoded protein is CASSLMGHENNEQFF.

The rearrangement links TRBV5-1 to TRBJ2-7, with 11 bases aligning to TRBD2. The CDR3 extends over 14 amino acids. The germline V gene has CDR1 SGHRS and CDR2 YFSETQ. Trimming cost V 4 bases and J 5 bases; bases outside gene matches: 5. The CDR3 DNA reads TGCGCCAGCAGCATGCAACTAGCGGGAGACGAGCAGTACTTC. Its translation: CASSMQLAGDEQYF.